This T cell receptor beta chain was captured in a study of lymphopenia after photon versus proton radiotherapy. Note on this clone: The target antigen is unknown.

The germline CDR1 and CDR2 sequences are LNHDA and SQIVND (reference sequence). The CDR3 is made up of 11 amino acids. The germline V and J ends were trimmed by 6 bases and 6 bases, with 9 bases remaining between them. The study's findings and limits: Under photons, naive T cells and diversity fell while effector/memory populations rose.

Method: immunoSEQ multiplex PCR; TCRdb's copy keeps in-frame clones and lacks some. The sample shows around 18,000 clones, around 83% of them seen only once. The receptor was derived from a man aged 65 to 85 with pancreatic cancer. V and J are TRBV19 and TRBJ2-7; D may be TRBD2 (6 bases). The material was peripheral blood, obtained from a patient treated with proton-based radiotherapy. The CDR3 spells CASSGGPEQYF. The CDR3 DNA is TGTGCCAGTAGCGGGGGTCCCGAGCAGTACTTC.